This T cell receptor (beta chain) was retrieved from a study of blood T cell repertoires in COVID-19 (dated by TCRdb to between 2020 and 2021). Regarding the research as a whole: Samples covering the acute and convalescent phases of COVID-19 were provided by collaborators in the United States, Italy and Spain. The material from the prospective study consisted of cDNA or gDNA derived from T cells, B-cell-depleted T cells, or PBMCs. A freely available public database, intended as a resource for researchers studying the immune response to SARS-CoV-2, is where the repertoires were released. A de-identified subject ID, COVID-19 status, age in years and sex were almost always included in the sample metadata. Samples were obtained from the ongoing ImmuneRACE study (first 160 participants) and from about 1,300 subjects provided by 6 global collaborators. Where HLA class I and class II types were available, the types were taken from metadata supplied by the sample provider, not from assay-based typing. Deeply sampled blood TCRbeta repertoires from subjects exposed to, actively infected with, or recovered from COVID-19 were included in the dataset. General study outcomes and caveats: How much clinical and demographic metadata was included differed by source and by participant, and the metadata was provided uncurated.

Each collaborating institution followed its own protocols to collect whole blood in K2EDTA tubes. For TCRbeta analysis, collaborators shipped samples in one of three forms: frozen whole blood, isolated PBMCs, or DNA extracted from either of those sample types. The CDR3 starts with the cysteine, ends with the phenylalanine, and has 14 residues. The DNA shown is the 42-base CDR3, in frame from base 1. After removal of 5 bases from V and 11 bases from J, the junction retains 10 bases not matched to a gene. Based on the germline V gene, the CDR1 and CDR2 sequences are SNHLY and FYNNEI. TCRbeta CDR3 regions were amplified from genomic DNA using the immunoSEQ Assay, a bias-controlled multiplex PCR. Per the original workflow: The number of nucleated cells in each sample was estimated from the amplification of reference gene primers within the assay. To quantify the absolute abundance of each unique TCRbeta CDR3 rearrangement, sequence reads were collapsed and filtered. For each sample, productive Simpson clonality was calculated as the square root of Simpson's diversity index over productive rearrangements. TCRdb mirrors the immuneACCESS table, restricted to in-frame sequences. Some clones are absent from its copies; in checked studies, under half trace to an unresolved V gene, and the reason for the others is unknown. V and J calls and clone size follow that table, whereas D and trimming were derived from the DNA. The sample table records 210,000 or so clones; around 86% of these occur just once. Together, the top ten hold nearly 4.5% of the sample.

There are a few counts of this clone. The antigen it binds to is not known. The record has no base qualities; no much larger clone is one base away. The V and J genes are TRBV2 and TRBJ1-4, and TRBD1 matches 8 of the central bases. Sequenced sample: peripheral blood. This clonotype was sampled from a man aged 50-59 years with acute or convalescent COVID-19. The DNA is as follows: TGTGCCAGCAGTCAACGGACAGGGAGGGGCAAACTGTTTTTT. Its coded protein is CASSQRTGRGKLFF.